These T cell receptor beta chains were read from a single sample in a study of cytomegalovirus exposure and HLA in healthy donors. Sequencing was performed with immunoSEQ multiplex PCR; in TCRdb, only in-frame clones are kept and a portion is missing. This table has 150,000 or so clones, approximately 86% appearing once. The sequencing input was PBMCs. The origin of the receptors is a woman between 50 and 59 years old in good health and CMV-seropositive. Both conserved end residues are part of each CDR3. A D gene is named only where the DNA matches it firmly. Rows may omit the clone size; those that give it use once, few, many or a size class.

D: TRBD1; size: NA; V: TRBV6-1; J: TRBJ1-2; CDR3: CASSEWGQTYGYTF; DNA: TGTGCCAGCAGTGAGTGGGGACAGACCTATGGCTACACCTTC
D: NA; size: once; V: TRBV7-8; J: TRBJ1-1; CDR3: CASSLQAATREVAFF; DNA: TGTGCCAGCAGCTTACAAGCTGCTACCCGGGAGGTAGCTTTCTTT
D: NA; size: NA; V: TRBV27; J: TRBJ1-2; CDR3: CASSLVGGWYGYTF; DNA: TGTGCCAGCAGTTTAGTGGGGGGATGGTATGGCTACACCTTC
D: NA; size: NA; V: TRBV19; J: TRBJ1-5; CDR3: CASSIGGVSNQPQHF; DNA: TGTGCCAGTAGTATAGGGGGCGTCAGCAATCAGCCCCAGCATTTT
D: NA; size: NA; V: TRBV5-1; J: TRBJ1-6; CDR3: CASTPRGLGTSPLHF; DNA: TGCGCCAGCACCCCGCGGGGCCTAGGGACTTCACCCCTCCACTTT
D: NA; size: NA; V: TRBV11-2; J: TRBJ1-1; CDR3: CASSLDRTITAGAFF; DNA: TGTGCCAGCAGCTTAGATCGAACCATTACGGCAGGAGCTTTCTTT
D: NA; size: once; V: TRBV13; J: TRBJ2-1; CDR3: CASSPHRTETYNEQFF; DNA: TGTGCCAGCAGCCCCCATCGGACAGAAACCTACAATGAGCAGTTCTTC
D: NA; size: NA; V: TRBV4-1; J: TRBJ1-6; CDR3: CASSQEQSQNSPLHF; DNA: TGCGCCAGCAGCCAAGAACAGAGCCAAAATTCCCCCCTCCACTTT
D: NA; size: NA; V: TRBV7-9; J: TRBJ1-4; CDR3: CASSLRGAGANEKLFF; DNA: TGTGCCAGCAGCTTACGCGGGGCTGGGGCTAATGAAAAACTGTTTTTT
D: NA; size: NA; V: TRBV10-3; J: TRBJ2-7; CDR3: CAISVGAEQYF; DNA: TGTGCCATCAGCGTAGGGGCCGAGCAGTACTTC
D: TRBD1; size: NA; V: TRBV15; J: TRBJ2-7; CDR3: CATSGRTGVTEQYF; DNA: TGTGCCACCAGCGGCCGGACAGGGGTTACCGAGCAGTACTTC
D: TRBD1; size: NA; V: TRBV30; J: TRBJ2-2; CDR3: CALWSGTGGTGELFF; DNA: TGTGCCTTATGGTCCGGGACAGGCGGAACCGGGGAGCTGTTTTTT
D: NA; size: NA; V: TRBV21-1; J: TRBJ2-7; CDR3: CASSTQGAFYEQYF; DNA: TGTGCCAGCAGCACCCAGGGGGCGTTCTACGAGCAGTACTTC
D: NA; size: NA; V: TRBV14; J: TRBJ2-1; CDR3: CASSQVGLLSSYNEQFF; DNA: TGTGCCAGCAGCCAAGTGGGGCTTCTTAGCTCCTACAATGAGCAGTTCTTC
D: TRBD1; size: NA; V: TRBV19; J: TRBJ1-1; CDR3: CASSIGGDRETFF; DNA: TGTGCCAGTAGTATAGGGGGGGACAGGGAGACTTTCTTT
D: NA; size: NA; V: TRBV2; J: TRBJ1-1; CDR3: CASSVGNTEAFF; DNA: TGTGCCAGCAGTGTCGGGAACACTGAAGCTTTCTTT
D: NA; size: NA; V: TRBV5-4; J: TRBJ1-3; CDR3: CASSLRGRDTGNTIYF; DNA: TGTGCCAGCAGCTTGAGAGGCCGGGACACTGGAAACACCATATATTTT